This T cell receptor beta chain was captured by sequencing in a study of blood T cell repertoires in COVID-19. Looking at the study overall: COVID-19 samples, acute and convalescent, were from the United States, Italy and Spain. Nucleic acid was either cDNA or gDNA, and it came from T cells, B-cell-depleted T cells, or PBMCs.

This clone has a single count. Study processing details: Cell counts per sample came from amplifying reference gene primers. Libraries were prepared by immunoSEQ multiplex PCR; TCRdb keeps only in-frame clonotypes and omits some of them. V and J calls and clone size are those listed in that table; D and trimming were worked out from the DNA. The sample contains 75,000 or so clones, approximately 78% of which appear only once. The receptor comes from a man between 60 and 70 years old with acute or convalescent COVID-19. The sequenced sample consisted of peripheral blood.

The CDR3 coding sequence is TGTGCCAGCAGTTACTCGACTAGCGGGAAGGCTGAGCAGTTCTTC. It encodes CASSYSTSGKAEQFF. The V call is TRBV6-2 or TRBV6-3, the J call TRBJ2-1, with 11 nucleotides matching TRBD2. V was pared by 0 bases and J by 9 bases, with 4 bases of the junction left unmatched. This CDR3 is built from 15 residues. In germline, CDR1 is MNHEY, CDR2 SVGEGT.